Listed below are T cell receptor beta chains from one sample, sequenced in a study of blood T cells in healthy people across ages. TCRdb re-called the 5' RACE reads through MiXCR, storing one row per CDR3 protein. The sample lists more than 600,000 distinct CDR3 sequences, about 25% occurring once. These records were also assigned to another study, of T cells of mothers and their children.

Sequencing was carried out using blood. All receptors come from a boy between 10 and 17 years old in good health. The CDR3 runs from the conserved cysteine through the conserved F or W. D genes are given only for firm matches. Rows give clone size only sometimes, using once, few, many, or a class for an expanded clone.

clone_size | j_call | d_call | v_call | cdr3_aa | cdr3_nt
- | TRBJ2-1 | TRBD2 | TRBV29-1 | CSVLGGLAVEEQFF | TGCAGCGTACTCGGGGGACTAGCGGTAGAAGAGCAGTTCTTC
few | TRBJ2-5 | - | TRBV5-1 | CASTDGMQETQYF | TGCGCCAGCACAGACGGAATGCAAGAGACCCAGTACTTC
- | TRBJ2-3 | - | TRBV5-4 | CASSEGGPRPQYF | TGTGCCAGCAGCGAAGGAGGGCCCAGGCCGCAGTATTTT
many | TRBJ2-5 | - | TRBV29-1 | CSVEEGTAQETQYF | TGCAGCGTTGAGGAGGGGACAGCCCAAGAGACCCAGTACTTC
- | TRBJ2-6 | - | TRBV27 | CASSLSERLVGANVLTF | TGTGCCAGCAGTTTATCTGAGCGGCTTGTTGGGGCCAACGTCCTGACTTTC
many | TRBJ2-5 | TRBD1 | TRBV5-1 | CASSLAGGEETQYF | TGCGCCAGCAGCTTGGCAGGGGGCGAAGAGACCCAGTACTTC
- | TRBJ1-2 | - | TRBV29-1 | CSVVETTYGYTF | TGCAGCGTTGTGGAAACGACCTATGGCTACACCTTC
many | TRBJ2-1 | TRBD2 | TRBV27 | CASSLSIAGEQFF | TGTGCCAGCAGTTTATCGATAGCGGGCGAGCAGTTCTTC
- | TRBJ1-2 | - | TRBV14 | CASSQSGAGYGYTF | TGTGCCAGCAGCCAATCGGGGGCTGGCTATGGCTACACCTTC
few | TRBJ2-1 | - | TRBV29-1 | CSVGWRQEQFF | TGCAGCGTCGGATGGAGGCAGGAGCAGTTCTTC
many | TRBJ2-1 | TRBD2 | TRBV3-1 | CASSPRTSGRRGDEQFF | TGTGCCAGCAGCCCCCGGACTAGCGGGAGGAGAGGCGATGAGCAGTTCTTC
- | TRBJ2-5 | - | TRBV5-1 | CASSPGDTVETQYF | TGCGCCAGCAGCCCAGGGGATACGGTAGAGACCCAGTACTTC
few | TRBJ2-7 | - | TRBV9 | CASSAGVLGEQYF | TGTGCCAGCAGCGCGGGAGTTCTGGGGGAGCAGTACTTC
few | TRBJ2-2 | - | TRBV29-1 | CSVGDTANTGELFF | TGCAGCGTTGGGGACACCGCGAACACCGGGGAGCTGTTTTTT
- | TRBJ2-1 | - | TRBV13 | CASSLERTYNEQFF | TGTGCCAGCAGCTTAGAGAGAACCTACAATGAGCAGTTCTTC
- | TRBJ2-7 | - | TRBV15 | CATSRSLDGTDVYEQYF | TGTGCCACCAGCAGATCTCTGGACGGGACGGATGTCTACGAGCAGTACTTC
few | TRBJ2-2 | - | TRBV5-1 | CASSLDSGELFF | TGTGCCAGCAGCTTAGATTCCGGGGAGCTGTTTTTT
- | TRBJ2-1 | - | TRBV6-5 | CASSSARRSSYNEQFF | TGTGCCAGCAGTTCCGCCCGGAGGAGCTCCTACAATGAGCAGTTCTTC
- | TRBJ2-7 | - | TRBV5-1 | CASSLTGFSSYEQYF | TGCGCCAGCAGCCTCACAGGGTTCAGCTCCTACGAGCAGTACTTC
few | TRBJ2-3 | - | TRBV12-3/TRBV12-4 | CASWIAGLDTQYF | TGTGCCAGCTGGATCGCAGGGTTAGATACGCAGTATTTT
- | TRBJ2-7 | TRBD2 | TRBV10-3 | CAISETSGNNEQYF | TGTGCCATCAGTGAGACTAGCGGGAACAACGAGCAGTACTTC
few | TRBJ2-1 | TRBD2 | TRBV28 | CASSPESGRADNEQFF | TGTGCCAGCAGCCCCGAAAGCGGGAGGGCGGACAATGAGCAGTTCTTC
- | TRBJ2-5 | TRBD1 | TRBV4-1 | CASSQPGTGKETQYF | TGCGCCAGCAGCCAACCCGGGACAGGGAAAGAGACCCAGTACTTC
- | TRBJ2-1 | - | TRBV14 | CASSQDLKSNNEQFF | TGTGCCAGCAGCCAAGATCTAAAGTCTAACAATGAGCAGTTCTTC
- | TRBJ1-2 | - | TRBV20-1 | CSASEGLGYTF | TGCAGTGCTAGTGAGGGCCTCGGCTACACCTTC
few | TRBJ2-5 | TRBD2 | TRBV7-2 | CASRNNLAGKETQYF | TGTGCCAGCAGGAACAACCTAGCGGGAAAAGAGACCCAGTACTTC
few | TRBJ2-1 | - | TRBV29-1 | CSVDKDSYNEQFF | TGCAGCGTTGACAAAGACTCCTACAATGAGCAGTTCTTC
few | TRBJ2-3 | - | TRBV28 | CATQGSADTQYF | TGTGCCACCCAGGGGAGTGCAGATACGCAGTATTTT
few | TRBJ2-7 | TRBD1 | TRBV15 | CATSRVLSLGDRAVYEQYF | TGTGCCACCAGCAGAGTATTAAGTCTAGGGGACAGGGCTGTCTACGAGCAGTACTTC
- | TRBJ2-7 | TRBD2 | TRBV20-1 | CSASRISGRIEPYEQYF | TGCAGTGCTTCCCGGATTAGCGGGAGGATCGAACCCTACGAGCAGTACTTC
- | TRBJ2-1 | - | TRBV4-1 | CASSQEREIREQFF | TGCGCCAGCAGCCAAGAACGGGAGATTCGTGAGCAGTTCTTC
- | TRBJ1-4 | - | TRBV4-1 | CASSQFLSSEKLFF | TGCGCCAGCAGCCAATTCCTCAGCAGTGAAAAACTGTTTTTT
- | TRBJ2-5 | TRBD1 | TRBV15 | CATSRDLTGTYERYF | TGTGCCACCAGCAGAGATCTGACAGGGACCTACGAGCGGTACTTC
few | TRBJ2-2 | - | TRBV27 | CASTSYTGELFF | TGTGCCAGCACCTCTTACACCGGGGAGCTGTTTTTT
- | TRBJ2-2 | TRBD1 | TRBV6-1 | CARINRGSANTGELFF | TGTGCCAGGATCAACAGGGGTTCCGCGAACACCGGGGAGCTGTTTTTT
few | TRBJ2-1 | - | TRBV29-1 | CSVEFGQDEQFF | TGCAGCGTTGAATTTGGGCAGGATGAGCAGTTCTTC
few | TRBJ2-5 | TRBD1 | TRBV20-1 | CSATVGQQETQYF | TGCAGTGCTACTGTGGGACAGCAAGAGACCCAGTACTTC
- | TRBJ2-4 | - | TRBV11-1 | CASSPRTPSSAKNIQYF | TGTGCCAGCAGCCCGCGCACGCCTAGCAGTGCCAAAAACATTCAGTACTTC
- | TRBJ1-1 | - | TRBV27 | CASTRWTNTEAFF | TGTGCCAGCACCCGGTGGACGAACACTGAAGCTTTCTTT
few | TRBJ1-3 | - | TRBV20-1 | CSATRDVSGNTIYF | TGCAGTGCAACCAGGGACGTCTCTGGAAACACCATATATTTT
- | TRBJ2-5 | - | TRBV12-3/TRBV12-4 | CASRRSQGEETQYF | TGTGCCAGCAGGCGCTCACAGGGTGAGGAGACCCAGTACTTC
few | TRBJ2-1 | TRBD2 | TRBV3-1 | CASSQVSGSSYNEQFF | TGCGCCAGCAGCCAAGTCAGCGGGAGCTCCTACAATGAGCAGTTCTTC
- | TRBJ2-5 | TRBD1 | TRBV28 | CASNVDRGRGETQYF | TGTGCCAGCAATGTGGACAGGGGGCGGGGGGAGACCCAGTACTTC
- | TRBJ1-2 | TRBD1 | TRBV20-1 | CSARGDRVNYGYTF | TGCAGTGCTAGGGGGGACAGGGTTAACTATGGCTACACCTTC
- | TRBJ2-1 | TRBD2 | TRBV28 | CASSSWEGYNEQFF | TGTGCCAGCAGTTCGTGGGAGGGCTACAATGAGCAGTTCTTC
few | TRBJ2-1 | TRBD1 | TRBV6-2/TRBV6-3 | CASSYRGQGLYNEQFF | TGTGCCAGCAGTTACCGCGGACAGGGCTTATACAATGAGCAGTTCTTC
few | TRBJ1-4 | - | TRBV6-1 | CASTANEKLFF | TGTGCCAGCACGGCTAATGAAAAACTGTTTTTT
- | TRBJ1-1 | - | TRBV7-2 | CASSPGAGSEAFF | TGTGCCAGCAGCCCAGGGGCGGGTTCTGAAGCTTTCTTT
- | TRBJ1-2 | - | TRBV25-1 | CASRDSRGGINYGYTF | TGTGCCAGTCGCGACAGCCGTGGGGGTATAAACTATGGCTACACCTTC
- | TRBJ2-1 | - | TRBV5-6 | CASSLVVRYNEQFF | TGTGCCAGCAGCCTCGTGGTGCGCTACAATGAGCAGTTCTTC
- | TRBJ1-2 | - | TRBV6-5 | CASSASGGRYGYTF | TGTGCCAGCAGTGCCTCCGGGGGGCGCTATGGCTACACCTTC